Here is one TCR beta chain with its context. What it recognizes is unknown. The length of the CDR3 is 13 residues. The V gene's germline CDR1 is MDHEN and CDR2 SYDVKM. The J segment lost 4 bases and the V segment lost 5 bases, leaving 4 bases of the junction unmatched. These data are taken from a study of cytomegalovirus exposure and HLA in healthy donors. Findings and limits, study-wide: Cytomegalovirus association was assigned to more than 150 TCR beta chains.

The PCR was carried out with 60 Vbeta primers and 13 Jbeta primers. Per the authors' pipeline: Around 11 million of tens of millions of unique TCR beta chains were shared, per a later count. TCRdb keeps only in-frame clones here, not all; method: immunoSEQ multiplex PCR. That table gives V, J and clone size, and the DNA gave D and trimming. This repertoire shows over 120,000 clones, approximately 80% found once; its top ten account for about 2.2%. The sample consisted of PBMCs. This TCR was recovered from a man in his fifties in good health and CMV-seronegative. The genes are TRBV28 and TRBJ1-2; 7 bases align to TRBD1. The CDR3 protein is CASSVQGGYGYTF. In DNA form, the CDR3 reads TGTGCCAGCAGTGTCCAGGGGGGCTATGGCTACACCTTC.